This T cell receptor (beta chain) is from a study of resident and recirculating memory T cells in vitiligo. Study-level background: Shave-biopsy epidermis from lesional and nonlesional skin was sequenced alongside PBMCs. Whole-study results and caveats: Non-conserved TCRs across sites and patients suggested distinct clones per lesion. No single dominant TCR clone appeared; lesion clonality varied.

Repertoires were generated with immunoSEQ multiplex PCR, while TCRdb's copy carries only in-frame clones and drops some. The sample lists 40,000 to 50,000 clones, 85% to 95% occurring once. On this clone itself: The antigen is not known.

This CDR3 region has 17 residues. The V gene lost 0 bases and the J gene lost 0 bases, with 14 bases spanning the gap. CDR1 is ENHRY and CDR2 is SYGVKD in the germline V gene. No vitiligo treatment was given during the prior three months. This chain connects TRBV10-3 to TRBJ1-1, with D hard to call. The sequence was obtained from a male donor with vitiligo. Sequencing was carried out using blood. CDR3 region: CAISESNAASLNTEAFF. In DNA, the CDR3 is TGTGCCATCAGTGAGTCGAATGCGGCCTCCTTGAACACTGAAGCTTTCTTT.